Listed here are 25 T cell receptor beta chains from one sample, sequenced in a study of shared clonotypes between healthy human individuals. The table came from immunoSEQ multiplex PCR; TCRdb's copy has only in-frame clones and leaves some out. The repertoire holds about 480,000 clones, with about 79% as singletons. Input material: PBMCs. The receptors were gathered from a woman aged 40 to 49 in good health. Some clones in this sample may be carry-over from other donors' samples.

This rearrangement joins TRBV14 to TRBJ2-5; D remains unclear. This CDR3 comprises 12 residues. V lost 1 base and J 10 bases, leaving 10 bases between the germline ends. Germline V gene sequence: CDR1 SGHDN, CDR2 FVKESK. The CDR3 region has the DNA TGTGCCAGCAGCCAAGCCTCAGTATTCCAGTACTTC. This sequence encodes CASSQASVFQYF.

The CDR3 loop is CASGEYNEQFF. Here the CDR3 DNA reads TGTGCCAGCGGAGAGTACAATGAGCAGTTCTTC. The rearrangement joins TRBV27 to TRBJ2-1; D is undetermined. V was clipped by 8 bases and J by 4 bases, with 6 bases between them. The germline V gene encodes CDR1 MNHEY and CDR2 SMNVEV (reference sequence). The CDR3 runs 11 residues.

The chain combines TRBV19 with TRBJ1-5; 8 bases fit TRBD1. Germline loops: CDR1 LNHDA, CDR2 SQIVND (reference sequence). The CDR3 sequence is 15 residues long. V was clipped by 3 bases and J by 0 bases; unmatched bases: 1. CDR3 residues: CASSIQGASNQPQHF. The CDR3 DNA reads TGTGCCAGTAGTATCCAGGGGGCTAGCAATCAGCCCCAGCATTTT.

The chain has TRBV30 and TRBJ2-2; D gene ambiguous. V was trimmed by 3 bases and J by 1 base, leaving 6 bases between them. Germline CDR1 reads GTSNPN; CDR2 reads SVGIG (reference sequence). There are 13 residues in the CDR3. The CDR3 coding sequence is TGTGCCTGGAGGTCCGGGAACACCGGGGAGCTGTTTTTT. It translates to CAWRSGNTGELFF.

J is TRBJ2-7 and V is TRBV4-2; 7 bases are a match to TRBD2. J gave up 7 bases and V 3 bases, and 15 bases lay outside the gene matches. The CDR3 has 16 amino acids. CDR1 LGHNA and CDR2 YNFKEQ come from the germline V gene. CDR3 sequence: CASSQLPTNRRGEQYF. The CDR3 DNA is TGTGCCAGCAGCCAGCTCCCGACTAACCGGCGGGGGGAGCAGTACTTC.

This clone is judged medium-sized. V is TRBV9 and J is TRBJ1-3; D not certain. Per the germline V gene, CDR1 is SGDLS and CDR2 is YYNGEE. The CDR3 consists of 14 residues. The ends were cut back, 4 bases at V and 2 bases at J, with 10 bases in the middle. The CDR3 DNA sequence: TGTGCCAGCAGCCTCACTTTTGCTGGAAACACCATATATTTT. This codes for CASSLTFAGNTIYF.

The rearrangement links TRBV11-2 to TRBJ2-5, with 7 bases fitting TRBD1. The CDR3 contains 16 residues. The germline V gene has CDR1 SGHAT and CDR2 FQNNGV. V lost 1 base and J lost 5; bases outside the gene matches: 10. In DNA, the CDR3 is TGTGCCAGCAGCTTAGTCCAGGGGGATGAGGAGGAGACCCAGTACTTC. This codes for CASSLVQGDEEETQYF.

In its sample, this clone was seen a few times. Within the sample, other DNA sequences also encode this same CDR3. The rearrangement joins TRBV28 to TRBJ2-4, with 8 bases fitting TRBD2. The V gene's germline CDR1 is MDHEN and CDR2 SYDVKM. Trimming removed 1 base from V and 13 bases from J; junction bases left unmatched: 18. The CDR3 is 17 amino acids. The CDR3 is CASSLSLLAGGLVIQYF. CDR3 in DNA: TGTGCCAGCAGTTTATCACTCCTAGCGGGTGGGCTCGTCATACAGTACTTC.

V gene TRBV7-9 combines with J gene TRBJ2-7; the match to TRBD2 covers 13 bases. Germline V CDR1 and CDR2: SEHNR, FQNEAQ (reference sequence). The CDR3 is 15 residues long. V dropped 3 bases and J dropped 5; count of bases not matched to a gene: 4. The CDR3: CASSLGLAGTHEQYF. CDR3 nucleotides: TGTGCCAGCAGCTTGGGACTAGCGGGAACCCACGAGCAGTACTTC.

This clone was recorded a few times. This chain uses TRBV16 with TRBJ1-2; tentative D call: TRBD1 (6 bases). Trimming removed 3 bases from V and 7 bases from J, with 18 bases in between. Germline CDR1 and CDR2: KGHSY and FQNENV. This CDR3 comprises 15 residues. DNA of the CDR3: TGTGCCAGCAGCCAGTCCGGGACTCAGGGGTTTGGCTACACCTTC. Encoded protein: CASSQSGTQGFGYTF.

This chain joins TRBV4-1 and TRBJ2-6; unclear D gene. In germline, CDR1 is MGHRA, CDR2 YSYEKL. The CDR3 contains 17 residues. V was trimmed by 4 bases and J by 0 bases, leaving 13 bases between them. DNA of the CDR3: TGCGCCAGCAGCCCCGGTCCCTACCCCTCTGGGGCCAACGTCCTGACTTTC. Protein: CASSPGPYPSGANVLTF.

The CDR3: CASSLGPGNYGYTF. The CDR3 DNA sequence: TGCGCCAGCAGCTTGGGGCCAGGGAACTATGGCTACACCTTC. The chain links TRBV5-1 to TRBJ1-2, with D possibly being TRBD1 (5 bases). Trimming pared 0 bases from V and 2 bases from J, leaving 8 bases between. CDR1 and CDR2 from the germline V gene are SGHRS and YFSETQ. The CDR3 loop spans 14 amino acids. Full variable domain (outside the CDR3, taken from reference TRBV5-1 and TRBJ1-2): KAGVTQTPRYLIKTRGQQVTLSCSPISGHRSVSWYQQTPGQGLQFLFEYFSETQRNKGNFPGRFSGRQFSNSRSEMNVSTLELGDSALYLCASSLGPGNYGYTFGSGTRLTVV.

The rearrangement joins TRBV28 to TRBJ2-7, with 11 positions matching TRBD2. V was pared by 6 bases and J by 4 bases, with 11 bases of the junction left unmatched. The CDR3 runs to 16 residues. CDR1 is MDHEN, CDR2 SYDVKM, per germline. CDR3 DNA: TGTGCCAGCAGCCCTAATAGCGGGAGGGCTAGTTACGAGCAGTACTTC. Its protein is CASSPNSGRASYEQYF. The full variable domain, completed using reference TRBV28 and TRBJ2-7, is DVKVTQSSRYLVKRTGEKVFLECVQDMDHENMFWYRQDPGLGLRLIYFSYDVKMKEKGDIPEGYSVSREKKERFSLILESASTNQTSMYLCASSPNSGRASYEQYFGPGTRLTVT.

The table lists this clone with a count of one. This chain uses TRBV30 with TRBJ2-3, with 10 bases aligning to TRBD1. The CDR3 is made up of 15 amino acids. With V trimmed by 8 bases and J by 0 bases, 8 bases remained unmatched. Germline values: CDR1 GTSNPN, CDR2 SVGIG (reference sequence). The CDR3 sequence: CAAGQGGTSTDTQYF. The CDR3 nucleotides are TGTGCCGCCGGACAGGGGGGGACTAGCACAGATACGCAGTATTTT.

This chain uses TRBV5-3 with TRBJ1-1; unclear D gene. TRBV5-3 is noted as an ORF with a role that remains uncertain. Trimming removed 1 base from V and 0 bases from J, with 10 bases in between. This CDR3 contains 15 residues. CDR3 DNA: TGTGCCAGAAGCTTGAACTCAGCCATGAACACTGAAGCTTTCTTT. It encodes CARSLNSAMNTEAFF.

This chain uses TRBV30 with TRBJ2-2; the match to TRBD2 covers 7 bases. The CDR3 runs 15 residues. V gave up 3 bases and J gave up 7 bases; unmatched junction bases: 11. CDR1 is GTSNPN, CDR2 SVGIG, per germline (reference sequence). CDR3 amino acids: CAWSPLIAGVGELFF. CDR3 nucleotides: TGTGCCTGGAGCCCCTTAATCGCGGGAGTCGGGGAGCTGTTTTTT.

Concerning this clone itself: At the DNA level, this CDR3 is encoded by other sequences in the same sample as well. This rearrangement joins TRBV28 to TRBJ2-5; D gene unclear. Trimming left V 3 bases short and J 5 bases short, with 7 bases between. There are 12 residues in the CDR3. Germline V gene lookup returns CDR1 MDHEN and CDR2 SYDVKM. This CDR3 reads CASSFRAETQYF. CDR3 nucleotides: TGTGCCAGCAGTTTCCGTGCGGAGACCCAGTACTTC. Full variable domain (missing parts from reference TRBV28 and TRBJ2-5): DVKVTQSSRYLVKRTGEKVFLECVQDMDHENMFWYRQDPGLGLRLIYFSYDVKMKEKGDIPEGYSVSREKKERFSLILESASTNQTSMYLCASSFRAETQYFGPGTRLLVL.

This clone appeared many times. Other DNA sequences in this sample translate to the same CDR3. The chain links TRBV25-1 to TRBJ1-4, with 8 bases lining up with TRBD1. The V and J ends lost 0 bases and 5 bases, in that order; junction bases with no gene match: 2. Per germline, CDR1 MGHDK and CDR2 SYGVNS. The CDR3 has 15 amino acids. The CDR3 DNA follows: TGTGCCAGCAGTGAATATACAGGGGGAAATGAAAAACTGTTTTTT. It codes for CASSEYTGGNEKLFF.

DNA for the CDR3: TGTGCCAGCAGCTCCATTAGGACTAGCTACGGAGATACGCAGTATTTT. The encoded protein is CASSSIRTSYGDTQYF. The chain joins TRBV11-2 to TRBJ2-3, with TRBD2 matching over 8 bases. From germline, CDR1 is SGHAT and CDR2 FQNNGV. CDR3 size: 16 residues. V lost 4 bases and J lost 5; bases outside the gene matches: 11. The complete variable domain, with remaining parts taken from reference TRBV11-2 and TRBJ2-3, reads EAGVAQSPRYKIIEKRQSVAFWCNPISGHATLYWYQQILGQGPKLLIQFQNNGVVDDSQLPKDRFSAERLKGVDSTLKIQPAKLEDSAVYLCASSSIRTSYGDTQYFGPGTRLTVL.

This chain uses TRBV5-4 with TRBJ1-1; D is unresolved. V was cut by 1 base and J by 8 bases, with 12 bases left in between. Germline-derived CDR1 and CDR2 are SGHNT and YYREEE (reference sequence). This CDR3 region has 13 residues. CDR3 in amino acids: CASSLSRTAEAFF. CDR3 coding DNA: TGTGCCAGCAGCTTGAGTCGTACAGCCGAAGCTTTCTTT.

This clone appeared a few times. The chain joins TRBV7-6 to TRBJ2-3, with 13 bases aligning to TRBD2. The germline gives CDR1 SGHVS, CDR2 FNYEAQ. Trimming removed 5 bases from V and 4 bases from J; junction bases left unmatched: 6. CDR3 size: 16 residues. This chain's CDR3 is CASSPRLAGGADTQYF. The CDR3 nucleotides read TGTGCCAGCAGCCCTCGACTAGCGGGAGGTGCAGATACGCAGTATTTT. Full variable domain (missing parts from reference TRBV7-6 and TRBJ2-3): GAGVSQSPRYKVTKRGQDVALRCDPISGHVSLYWYRQALGQGPEFLTYFNYEAQQDKSGLPNDRFSAERPEGSISTLTIQRTEQRDSAMYRCASSPRLAGGADTQYFGPGTRLTVL.

V is TRBV7-3 and J is TRBJ2-3, with D perhaps TRBD2 (6 bases). Per germline, CDR1 SGHTA and CDR2 FQGTGA. V was clipped by 1 base and J by 0 bases, with 8 bases between them. The CDR3 loop spans 15 amino acids. The CDR3 sequence: CASSLMGGSTDTQYF. The DNA of the CDR3 is TGTGCCAGCAGCTTAATGGGGGGAAGCACAGATACGCAGTATTTT.

V is TRBV29-1 and J is TRBJ1-2; TRBD1 agrees at 9 bases. Germline CDR1 is SQVTM and CDR2 is ANQGSEA. The CDR3 contains 13 residues. V dropped 4 bases and J dropped 7; count of bases not matched to a gene: 7. CDR3 nucleotide sequence: TGCAGCGTTGGGACAGGACAGGGGTTTGGCTACACCTTC. This sequence encodes CSVGTGQGFGYTF.

The CDR3 DNA sequence: TGTGCCAGCAGCACTCAGGACAAACGCTATGGCTACACCTTC. It is translated as CASSTQDKRYGYTF. The chain is built from TRBV5-4 and TRBJ1-2, with D maybe TRBD1 (5 bases). The V end was cut by 4 bases, the J end by 4 bases, with 14 bases between. The germline V gene encodes CDR1 SGHNT and CDR2 YYREEE (reference sequence). The length of the CDR3 is 14 residues.

V is TRBV10-1 and J is TRBJ2-2; 15 positions match TRBD2. The CDR3 sequence is 18 residues long. CDR1 and CDR2 from the germline V gene are WNHNN and SYGVQD (reference sequence). Unmatched junction bases numbered 9, after V lost 7 bases and J lost 3 bases. CDR3 in amino acids: CASIRGLAGGGDTGELFF. As DNA, the CDR3 is TGCGCCAGCATTAGAGGACTAGCGGGAGGGGGGGACACCGGGGAGCTGTTTTTT.